This T cell receptor beta chain was retrieved from a study of immune evolution from preneoplasia to lung adenocarcinoma. Germline V gives CDR1 SQVTM, CDR2 ANQGSEA. CDR3 length: 13 residues. The germline V and J ends were trimmed by 4 bases and 0 bases, with 7 bases remaining between them. Sequencing was performed with immunoSEQ multiplex PCR; in TCRdb, only in-frame clones are kept and a portion is missing. Here the sample spans tens of thousands of clones, around 74% being singletons. Study-level results: Clonality was highest in normal lung, lower in later-stage lesions apparently. Compared with EGFR-mutant or double wild-type lesions, KRAS-mutant nodules were more clonal.

For this clone: Its antigen remains unidentified.

Source material: FFPE invasive lung adenocarcinoma tissue. The sequence was collected from a person between 60 and 70 years old with lung adenocarcinoma. V and J are TRBV29-1 and TRBJ1-5; D gene unclear. CDR3 nucleotide sequence: TGCAGCGTTGCCGCACGTAGCAATCAGCCCCAGCATTTT. Its protein product is CSVAARSNQPQHF.